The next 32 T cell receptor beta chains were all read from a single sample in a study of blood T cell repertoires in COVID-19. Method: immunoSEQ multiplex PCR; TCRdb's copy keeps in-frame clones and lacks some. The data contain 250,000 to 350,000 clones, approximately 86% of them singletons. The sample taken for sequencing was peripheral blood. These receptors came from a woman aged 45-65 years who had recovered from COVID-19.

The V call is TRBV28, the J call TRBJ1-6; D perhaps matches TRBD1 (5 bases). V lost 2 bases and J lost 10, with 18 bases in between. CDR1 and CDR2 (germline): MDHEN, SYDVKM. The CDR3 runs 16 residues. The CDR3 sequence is CASSLNRGAWGSPLHF. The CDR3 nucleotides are TGTGCCAGCAGTTTAAATAGGGGCGCGTGGGGCTCACCCCTCCACTTT.

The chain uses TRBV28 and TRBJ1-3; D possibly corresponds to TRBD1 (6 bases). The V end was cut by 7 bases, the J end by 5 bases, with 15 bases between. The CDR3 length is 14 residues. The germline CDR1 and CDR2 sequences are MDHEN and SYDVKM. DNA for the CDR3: TGTGCCAGCAAACAGGGTTTAGGGAGAAACACCATATATTTT. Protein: CASKQGLGRNTIYF.

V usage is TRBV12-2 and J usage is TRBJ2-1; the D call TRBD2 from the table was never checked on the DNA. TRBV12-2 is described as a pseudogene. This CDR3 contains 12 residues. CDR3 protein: CASRPTTGGRFF. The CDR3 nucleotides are TGTGCAAGTCGCCCAACGACCGGCGGGAGGTTCTTC.

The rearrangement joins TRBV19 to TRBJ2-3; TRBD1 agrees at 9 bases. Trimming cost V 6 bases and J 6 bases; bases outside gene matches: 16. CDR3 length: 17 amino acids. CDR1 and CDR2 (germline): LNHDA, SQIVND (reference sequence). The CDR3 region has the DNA TGTGCCAGTAGCACATTACCGGGACAGGGTGGGTCCGATACGCAGTATTTT. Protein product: CASSTLPGQGGSDTQYF.

The CDR3 DNA reads as TGTGCCAGCAGTGTAACAGGTTCCGGGGGGTCAGATACGCAGTATTTT. Protein product: CASSVTGSGGSDTQYF. V usage is TRBV6-4 and J usage is TRBJ2-3, with 7 bases fitting TRBD2. J lost 4 bases, V lost 4 bases, and 11 bases had no gene match. The V gene's germline CDR1 is MRHNA and CDR2 SNTAGT. This CDR3 has 16 amino acids.

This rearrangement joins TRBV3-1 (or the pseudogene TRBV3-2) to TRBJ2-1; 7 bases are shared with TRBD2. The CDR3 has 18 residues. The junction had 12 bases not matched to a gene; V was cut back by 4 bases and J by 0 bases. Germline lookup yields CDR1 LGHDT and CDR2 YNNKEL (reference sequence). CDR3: CASSLEGQERGSYNEQFF. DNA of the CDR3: TGTGCCAGCAGCCTCGAGGGCCAAGAGCGGGGCTCCTACAATGAGCAGTTCTTC.

The DNA of the CDR3 is TGTGCCAGCAGTGACTCCGAGCAGGCGTATGTGGATTCACCCCTCCACTTT. Protein sequence: CASSDSEQAYVDSPLHF. V and J are TRBV2 and TRBJ1-6; D unresolved. Trimming removed 3 bases at V and 8 bases at J, with 20 bases between. The CDR3 loop spans 17 amino acids. Germline V gene lookup returns CDR1 SNHLY and CDR2 FYNNEI.

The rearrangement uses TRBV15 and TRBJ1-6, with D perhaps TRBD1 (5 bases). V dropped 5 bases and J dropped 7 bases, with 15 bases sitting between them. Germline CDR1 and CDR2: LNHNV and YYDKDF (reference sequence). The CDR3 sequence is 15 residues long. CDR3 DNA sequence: TGTGCCACCAGCGAACGGAGACCAGGGAATTCACCCCTCCACTTT. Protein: CATSERRPGNSPLHF.

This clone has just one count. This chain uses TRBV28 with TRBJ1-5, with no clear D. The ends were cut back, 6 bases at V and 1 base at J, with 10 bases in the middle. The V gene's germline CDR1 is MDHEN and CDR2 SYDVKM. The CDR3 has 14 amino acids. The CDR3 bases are TGTGCCAGCAGCCAACCAGGCAGCAATCAGCCCCAGCATTTT. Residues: CASSQPGSNQPQHF.

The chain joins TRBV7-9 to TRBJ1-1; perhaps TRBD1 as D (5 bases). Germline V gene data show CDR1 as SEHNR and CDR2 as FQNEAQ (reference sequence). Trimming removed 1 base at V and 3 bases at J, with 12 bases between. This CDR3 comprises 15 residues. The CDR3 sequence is CASSLVQGWDTEAFF. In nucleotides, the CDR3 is TGTGCCAGCAGCTTAGTTCAGGGTTGGGACACTGAAGCTTTCTTT.

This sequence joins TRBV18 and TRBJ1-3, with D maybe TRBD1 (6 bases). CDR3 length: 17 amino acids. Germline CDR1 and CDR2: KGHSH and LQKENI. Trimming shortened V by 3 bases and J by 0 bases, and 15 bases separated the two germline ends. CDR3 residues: CASSPLQGTSSGNTIYF. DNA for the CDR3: TGTGCCAGCTCACCTCTCCAGGGGACTAGCTCTGGAAACACCATATATTTT.

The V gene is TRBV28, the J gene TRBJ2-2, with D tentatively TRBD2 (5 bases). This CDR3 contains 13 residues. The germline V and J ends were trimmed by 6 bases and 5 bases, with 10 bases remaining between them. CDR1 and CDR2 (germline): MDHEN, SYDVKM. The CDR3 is CASRRTGTGELFF. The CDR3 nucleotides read TGTGCCAGCAGACGGACGGGGACCGGGGAGCTGTTTTTT.

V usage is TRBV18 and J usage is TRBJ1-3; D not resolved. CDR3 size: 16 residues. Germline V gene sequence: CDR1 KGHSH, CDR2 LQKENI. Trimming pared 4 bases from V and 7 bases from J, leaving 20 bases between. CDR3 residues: CASSLPTLVPGNTIYF. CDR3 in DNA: TGTGCCAGCTCACTTCCCACTCTCGTTCCGGGGAACACCATATATTTT.

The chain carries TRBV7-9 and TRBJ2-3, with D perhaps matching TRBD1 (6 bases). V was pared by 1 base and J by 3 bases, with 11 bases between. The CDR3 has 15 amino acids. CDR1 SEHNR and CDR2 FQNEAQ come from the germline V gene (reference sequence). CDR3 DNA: TGTGCCAGCAGCTTAGTACAGGGTCTAACAGATACGCAGTATTTT. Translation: CASSLVQGLTDTQYF.

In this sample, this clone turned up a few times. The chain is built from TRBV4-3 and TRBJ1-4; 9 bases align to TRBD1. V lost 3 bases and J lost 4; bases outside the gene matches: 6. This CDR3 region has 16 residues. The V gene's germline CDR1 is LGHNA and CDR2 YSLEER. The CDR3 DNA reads TGCGCCAGCAGCCAGGGGACAGGGCCCTTTAATGAAAAACTGTTTTTT. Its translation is CASSQGTGPFNEKLFF.

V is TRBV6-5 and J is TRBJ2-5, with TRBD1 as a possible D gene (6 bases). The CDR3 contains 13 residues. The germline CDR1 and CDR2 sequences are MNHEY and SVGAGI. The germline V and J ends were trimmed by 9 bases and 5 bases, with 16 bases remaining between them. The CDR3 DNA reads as TGTGCCAGTCAGCGTGTGGGGGCCGAGACCCAGTACTTC. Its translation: CASQRVGAETQYF.

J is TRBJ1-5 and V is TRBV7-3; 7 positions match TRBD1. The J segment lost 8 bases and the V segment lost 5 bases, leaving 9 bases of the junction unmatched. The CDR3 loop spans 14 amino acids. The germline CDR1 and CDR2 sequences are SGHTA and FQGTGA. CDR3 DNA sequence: TGTGCCAGCAGCCCTACAGGGGCCGAGGAGCCCCAGCATTTT. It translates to CASSPTGAEEPQHF. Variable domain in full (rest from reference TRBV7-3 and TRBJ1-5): GAGVSQTPSNKVTEKGKYVELRCDPISGHTALYWYRQSLGQGPEFLIYFQGTGAADDSGLPNDRFFAVRPEGSVSTLKIQRTERGDSAVYLCASSPTGAEEPQHFGDGTRLSIL.

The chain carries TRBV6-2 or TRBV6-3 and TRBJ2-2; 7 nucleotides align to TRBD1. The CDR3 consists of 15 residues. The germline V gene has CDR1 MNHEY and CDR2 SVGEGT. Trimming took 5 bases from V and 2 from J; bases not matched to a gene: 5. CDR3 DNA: TGTGCCAGCAGTCGACGGGACAGAAACACCGGGGAGCTGTTTTTT. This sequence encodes CASSRRDRNTGELFF.

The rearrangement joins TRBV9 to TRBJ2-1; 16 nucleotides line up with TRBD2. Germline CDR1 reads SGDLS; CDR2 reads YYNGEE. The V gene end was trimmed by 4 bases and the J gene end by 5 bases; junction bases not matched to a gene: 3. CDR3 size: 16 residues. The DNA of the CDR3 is TGTGCCAGCAGCCGAGGGACTAGCGGGGGGGACAATGAGCAGTTCTTC. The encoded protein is CASSRGTSGGDNEQFF.

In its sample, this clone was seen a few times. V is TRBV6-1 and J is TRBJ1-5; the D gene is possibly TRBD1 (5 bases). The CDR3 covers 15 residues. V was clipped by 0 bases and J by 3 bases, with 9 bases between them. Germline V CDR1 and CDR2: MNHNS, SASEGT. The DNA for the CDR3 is TGTGCCAGCAGTGAAGCCGGACACAACAATCAGCCCCAGCATTTT. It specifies CASSEAGHNNQPQHF.

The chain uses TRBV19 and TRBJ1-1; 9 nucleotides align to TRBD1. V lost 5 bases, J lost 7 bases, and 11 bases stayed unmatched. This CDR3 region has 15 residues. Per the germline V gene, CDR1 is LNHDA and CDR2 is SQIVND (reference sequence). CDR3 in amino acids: CASSSNRGRTVEAFF. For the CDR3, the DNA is TGTGCCAGTAGTTCTAACAGGGGGCGGACGGTTGAAGCTTTCTTT. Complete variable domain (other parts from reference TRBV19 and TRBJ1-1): DGGITQSPKYLFRKEGQNVTLSCEQNLNHDAMYWYRQDPGQGLRLIYYSQIVNDFQKGDIAEGYSVSREKKESFPLTVTSAQKNPTAFYLCASSSNRGRTVEAFFGQGTRLTVV.

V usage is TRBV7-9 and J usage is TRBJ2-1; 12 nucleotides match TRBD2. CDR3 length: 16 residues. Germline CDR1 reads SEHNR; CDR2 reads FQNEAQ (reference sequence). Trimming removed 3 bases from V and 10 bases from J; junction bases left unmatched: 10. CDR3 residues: CASSFGTSGPQGEQFF. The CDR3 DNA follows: TGTGCCAGCAGCTTTGGGACTAGCGGGCCCCAGGGGGAGCAGTTCTTC.

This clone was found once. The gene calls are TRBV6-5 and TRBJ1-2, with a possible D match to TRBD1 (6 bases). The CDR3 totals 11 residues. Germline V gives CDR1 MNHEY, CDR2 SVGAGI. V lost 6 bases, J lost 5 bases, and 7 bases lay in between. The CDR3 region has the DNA TGTGCCAGCAGGGGGACATATGGCTACACCTTC. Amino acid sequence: CASRGTYGYTF.

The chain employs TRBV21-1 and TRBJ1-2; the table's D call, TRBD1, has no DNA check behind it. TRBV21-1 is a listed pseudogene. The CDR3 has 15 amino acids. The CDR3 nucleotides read TGTGCCAGCAGCAAAAGGGACAGGTGGACCTATGGCTACACCTTC. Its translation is CASSKRDRWTYGYTF.

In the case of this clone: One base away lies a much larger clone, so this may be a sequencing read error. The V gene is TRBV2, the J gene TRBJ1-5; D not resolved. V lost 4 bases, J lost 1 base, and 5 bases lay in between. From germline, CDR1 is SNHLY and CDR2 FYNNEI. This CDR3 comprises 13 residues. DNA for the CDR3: TGTGCCAGCAGTGGGGAGAGCAATCAGCCCCAGCATTTT. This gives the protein CASSGESNQPQHF.

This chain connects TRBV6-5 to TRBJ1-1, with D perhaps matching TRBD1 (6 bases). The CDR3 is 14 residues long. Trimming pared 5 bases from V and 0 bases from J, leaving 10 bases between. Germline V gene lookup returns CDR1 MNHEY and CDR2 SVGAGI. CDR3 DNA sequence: TGTGCCAGCAGTCCGGGGACATTGAACACTGAAGCTTTCTTT. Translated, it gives CASSPGTLNTEAFF.

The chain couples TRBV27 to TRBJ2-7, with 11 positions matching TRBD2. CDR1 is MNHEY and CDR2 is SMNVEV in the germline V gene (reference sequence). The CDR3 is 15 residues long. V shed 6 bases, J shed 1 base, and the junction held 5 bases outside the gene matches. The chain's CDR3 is CASRSGTSGSYEQYF. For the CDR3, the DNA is TGTGCCAGCAGATCCGGGACTAGCGGATCCTACGAGCAGTACTTC.

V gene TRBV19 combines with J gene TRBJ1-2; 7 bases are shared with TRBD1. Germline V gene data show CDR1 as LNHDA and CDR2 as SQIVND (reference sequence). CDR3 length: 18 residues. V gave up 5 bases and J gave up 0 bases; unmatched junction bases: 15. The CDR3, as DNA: TGTGCCAGTAGTGACAGATACAGGGGTCCGAGCTCTAACTATGGCTACACCTTC. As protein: CASSDRYRGPSSNYGYTF.

The CDR3: CASSQDGQNYGYTF. DNA of the CDR3: TGTGCCAGCAGCCAAGATGGGCAGAACTATGGCTACACCTTC. The chain joins TRBV4-2 to TRBJ1-2; the D is unclear. The germline V gene encodes CDR1 LGHNA and CDR2 YNFKEQ. There are 14 residues in the CDR3. V dropped 0 bases and J dropped 2 bases, with 7 bases sitting between them.

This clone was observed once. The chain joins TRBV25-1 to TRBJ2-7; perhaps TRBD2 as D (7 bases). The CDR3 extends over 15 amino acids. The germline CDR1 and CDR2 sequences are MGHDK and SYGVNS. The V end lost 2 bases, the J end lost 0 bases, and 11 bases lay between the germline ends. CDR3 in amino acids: CASSEGRGVSYEQYF. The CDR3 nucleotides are TGTGCCAGCAGTGAAGGGAGGGGGGTCTCCTACGAGCAGTACTTC.

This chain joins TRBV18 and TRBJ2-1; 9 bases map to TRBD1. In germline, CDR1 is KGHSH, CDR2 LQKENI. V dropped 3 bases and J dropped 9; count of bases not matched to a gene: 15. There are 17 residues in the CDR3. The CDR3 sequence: CASSPARTGVGYGEQFF. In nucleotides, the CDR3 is TGTGCCAGCTCACCGGCCCGGACAGGGGTGGGTTATGGTGAGCAGTTCTTC.

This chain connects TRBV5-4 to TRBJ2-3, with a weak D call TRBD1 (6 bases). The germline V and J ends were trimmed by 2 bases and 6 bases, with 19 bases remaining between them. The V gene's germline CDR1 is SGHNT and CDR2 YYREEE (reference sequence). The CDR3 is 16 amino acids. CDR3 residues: CASSFPTGSVQDTQYF. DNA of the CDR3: TGTGCCAGCAGCTTCCCAACAGGGTCGGTTCAGGATACGCAGTATTTT.